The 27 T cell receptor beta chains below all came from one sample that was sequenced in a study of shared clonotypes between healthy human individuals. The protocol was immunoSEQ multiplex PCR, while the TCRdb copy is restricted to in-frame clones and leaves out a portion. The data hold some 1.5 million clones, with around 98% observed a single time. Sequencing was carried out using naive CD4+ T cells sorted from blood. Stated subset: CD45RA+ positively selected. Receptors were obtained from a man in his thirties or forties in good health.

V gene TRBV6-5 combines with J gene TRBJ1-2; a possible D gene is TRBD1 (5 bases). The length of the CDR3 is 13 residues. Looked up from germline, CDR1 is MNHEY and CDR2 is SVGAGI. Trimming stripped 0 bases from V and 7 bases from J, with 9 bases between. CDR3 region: CASSYSAGLGYTF. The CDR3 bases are TGTGCCAGCAGTTACTCGGCAGGGCTTGGCTACACCTTC.

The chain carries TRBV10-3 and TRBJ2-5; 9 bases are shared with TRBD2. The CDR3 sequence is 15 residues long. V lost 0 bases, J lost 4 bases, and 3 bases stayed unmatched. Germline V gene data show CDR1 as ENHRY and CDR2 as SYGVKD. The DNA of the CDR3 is TGTGCCATCAGTGAGTCGGAGACTAGCGGAGAGACCCAGTACTTC. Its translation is CAISESETSGETQYF.

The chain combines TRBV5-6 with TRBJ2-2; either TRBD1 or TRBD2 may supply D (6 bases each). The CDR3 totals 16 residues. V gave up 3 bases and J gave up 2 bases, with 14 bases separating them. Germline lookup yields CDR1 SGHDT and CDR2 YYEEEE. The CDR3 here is CASSWTVGRNTGELFF. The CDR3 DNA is TGTGCCAGCAGCTGGACAGTCGGGAGAAACACCGGGGAGCTGTTTTTT.

CDR3 sequence: CATSRIGAYNEQFF. For the CDR3, the DNA is TGTGCCACCAGCAGGATCGGGGCCTACAATGAGCAGTTCTTC. The chain links TRBV15 to TRBJ2-1, with D perhaps TRBD2 (5 bases). Trimming left V 3 bases short and J 2 bases short, with 8 bases between. Germline CDR1 and CDR2: LNHNV and YYDKDF (reference sequence). The CDR3 totals 14 residues.

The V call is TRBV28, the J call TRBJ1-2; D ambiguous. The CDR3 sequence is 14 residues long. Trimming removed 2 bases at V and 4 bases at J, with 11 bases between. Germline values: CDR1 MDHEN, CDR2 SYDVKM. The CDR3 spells CASSLRELVYGYTF. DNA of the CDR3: TGTGCCAGCAGTTTAAGGGAACTGGTCTATGGCTACACCTTC.

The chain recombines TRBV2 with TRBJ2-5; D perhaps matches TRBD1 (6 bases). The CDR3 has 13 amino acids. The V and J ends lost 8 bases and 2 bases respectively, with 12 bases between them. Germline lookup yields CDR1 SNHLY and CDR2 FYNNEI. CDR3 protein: CASLDRDQETQYF. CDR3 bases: TGTGCCAGCCTGGACAGAGATCAAGAGACCCAGTACTTC. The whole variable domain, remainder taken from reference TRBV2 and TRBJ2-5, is EPEVTQTPSHQVTQMGQEVILRCVPISNHLYFYWYRQILGQKVEFLVSFYNNEISEKSEIFDDQFSVERPDGSNFTLKIRSTKLEDSAMYFCASLDRDQETQYFGPGTRLLVL.

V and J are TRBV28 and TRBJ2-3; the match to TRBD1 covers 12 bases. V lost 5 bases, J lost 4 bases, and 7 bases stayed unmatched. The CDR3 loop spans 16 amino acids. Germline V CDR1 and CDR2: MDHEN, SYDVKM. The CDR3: CASSLRDRGQADTQYF. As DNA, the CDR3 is TGTGCCAGCAGTCTGAGGGACAGGGGGCAGGCAGATACGCAGTATTTT.

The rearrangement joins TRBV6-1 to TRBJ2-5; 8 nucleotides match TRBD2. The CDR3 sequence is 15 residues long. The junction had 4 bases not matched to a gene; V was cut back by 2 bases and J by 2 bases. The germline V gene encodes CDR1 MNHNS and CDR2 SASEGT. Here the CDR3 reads CASSERRGVQETQYF. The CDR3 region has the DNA TGTGCCAGCAGTGAACGGCGGGGGGTTCAAGAGACCCAGTACTTC.

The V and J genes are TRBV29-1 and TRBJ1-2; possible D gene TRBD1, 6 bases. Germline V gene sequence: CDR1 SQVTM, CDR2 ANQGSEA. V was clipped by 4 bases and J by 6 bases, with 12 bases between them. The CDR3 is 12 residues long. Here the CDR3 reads CSVALYRDGYTF. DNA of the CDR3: TGCAGCGTTGCCCTATACAGGGATGGCTACACCTTC.

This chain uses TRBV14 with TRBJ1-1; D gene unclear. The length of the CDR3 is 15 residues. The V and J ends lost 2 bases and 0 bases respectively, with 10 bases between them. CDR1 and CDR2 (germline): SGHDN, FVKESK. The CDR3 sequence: CASSQRQTLNTEAFF. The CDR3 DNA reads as TGTGCCAGCAGCCAACGGCAGACTTTGAACACTGAAGCTTTCTTT.

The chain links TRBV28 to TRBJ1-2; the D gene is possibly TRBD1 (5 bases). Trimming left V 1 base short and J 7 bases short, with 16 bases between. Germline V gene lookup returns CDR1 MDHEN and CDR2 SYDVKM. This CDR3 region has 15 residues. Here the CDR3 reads CASSLSQGISPGYTF. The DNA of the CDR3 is TGTGCCAGCAGTTTATCGCAGGGTATTAGTCCTGGCTACACCTTC.

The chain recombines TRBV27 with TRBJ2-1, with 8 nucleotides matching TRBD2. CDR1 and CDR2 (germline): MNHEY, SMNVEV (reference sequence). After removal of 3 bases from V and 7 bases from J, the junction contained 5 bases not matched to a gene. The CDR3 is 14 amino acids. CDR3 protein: CASSFGRVRNEQFF. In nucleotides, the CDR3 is TGTGCCAGCAGTTTCGGGAGGGTTCGGAATGAGCAGTTCTTC.

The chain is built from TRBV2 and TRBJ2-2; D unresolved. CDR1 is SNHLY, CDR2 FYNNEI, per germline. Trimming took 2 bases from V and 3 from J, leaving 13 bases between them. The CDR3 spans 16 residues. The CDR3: CASSELVQIYTGELFF. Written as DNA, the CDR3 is TGTGCCAGCAGTGAATTAGTACAGATTTACACCGGGGAGCTGTTTTTT.

CDR3: CASSLAHPTDTQYF. The CDR3 DNA follows: TGTGCCAGCAGCTTAGCGCACCCCACAGATACGCAGTATTTT. The V gene is TRBV7-9, the J gene TRBJ2-3; no clear D gene. The CDR3 is 14 residues long. The germline V gene has CDR1 SEHNR and CDR2 FQNEAQ (reference sequence). The V end was cut by 0 bases, the J end by 2 bases, with 6 bases between.

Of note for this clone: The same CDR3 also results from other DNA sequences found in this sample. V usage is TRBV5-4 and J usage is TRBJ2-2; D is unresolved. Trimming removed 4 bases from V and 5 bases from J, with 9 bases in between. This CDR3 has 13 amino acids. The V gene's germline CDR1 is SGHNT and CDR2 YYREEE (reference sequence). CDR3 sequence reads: CASSPLGTGELFF. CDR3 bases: TGTGCCAGCAGCCCGCTGGGTACCGGGGAGCTGTTTTTT.

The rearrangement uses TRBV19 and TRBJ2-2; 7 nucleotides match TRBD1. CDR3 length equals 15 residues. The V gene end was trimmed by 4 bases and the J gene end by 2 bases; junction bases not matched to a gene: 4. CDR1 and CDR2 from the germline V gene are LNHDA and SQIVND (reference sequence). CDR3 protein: CASSKGARNTGELFF. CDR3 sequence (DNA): TGTGCCAGTAGTAAGGGGGCGCGTAACACCGGGGAGCTGTTTTTT.

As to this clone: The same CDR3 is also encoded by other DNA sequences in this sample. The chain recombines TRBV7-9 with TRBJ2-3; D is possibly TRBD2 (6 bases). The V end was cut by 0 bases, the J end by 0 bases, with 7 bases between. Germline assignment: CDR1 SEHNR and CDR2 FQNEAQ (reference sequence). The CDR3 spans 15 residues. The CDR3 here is CASSLASGSTDTQYF. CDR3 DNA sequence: TGTGCCAGCAGCTTAGCTAGCGGCAGCACAGATACGCAGTATTTT.

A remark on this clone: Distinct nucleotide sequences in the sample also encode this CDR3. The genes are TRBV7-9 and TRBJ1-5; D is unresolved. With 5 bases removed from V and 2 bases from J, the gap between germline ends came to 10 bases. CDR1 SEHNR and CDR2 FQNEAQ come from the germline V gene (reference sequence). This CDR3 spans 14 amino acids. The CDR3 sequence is CASSPKGGNQPQHF. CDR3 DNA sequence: TGTGCCAGCAGCCCGAAGGGAGGCAATCAGCCCCAGCATTTT.

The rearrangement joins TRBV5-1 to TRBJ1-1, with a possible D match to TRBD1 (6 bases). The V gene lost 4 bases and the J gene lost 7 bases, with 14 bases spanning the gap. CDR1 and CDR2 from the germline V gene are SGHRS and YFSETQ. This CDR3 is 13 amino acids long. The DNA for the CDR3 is TGCGCCAGCAGCGTGGGACCACAGGGTGAAGCTTTCTTT. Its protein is CASSVGPQGEAFF.

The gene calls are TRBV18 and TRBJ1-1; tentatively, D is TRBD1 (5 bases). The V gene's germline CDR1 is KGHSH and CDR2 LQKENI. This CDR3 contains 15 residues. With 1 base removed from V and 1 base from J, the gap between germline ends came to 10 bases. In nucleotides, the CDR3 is TGTGCCAGCTCACCACTATTCGGGGGGAACACTGAAGCTTTCTTT. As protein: CASSPLFGGNTEAFF.

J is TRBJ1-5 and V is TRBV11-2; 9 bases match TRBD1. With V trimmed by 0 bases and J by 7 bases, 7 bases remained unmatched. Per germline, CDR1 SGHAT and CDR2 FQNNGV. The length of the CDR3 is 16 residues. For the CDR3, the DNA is TGTGCCAGCAGCTTAGAGGGGGGGACAGGGTACCAGCCCCAGCATTTT. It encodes CASSLEGGTGYQPQHF.

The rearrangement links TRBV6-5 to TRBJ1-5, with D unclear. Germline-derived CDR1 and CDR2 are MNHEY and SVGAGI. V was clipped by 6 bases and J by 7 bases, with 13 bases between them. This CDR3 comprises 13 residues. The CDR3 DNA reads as TGTGCCAGCAGGTATACCTCGAACCAGCCCCAGCATTTT. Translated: CASRYTSNQPQHF.

The chain's CDR3 is CASSLVAGLPYEQYF. In DNA, the CDR3 is TGCGCCAGCAGCTTGGTGGCGGGGCTACCCTACGAGCAGTACTTC. The J gene is TRBJ2-7, the V gene TRBV5-1; D perhaps matches TRBD2 (6 bases). V lost 0 bases and J 2 bases, leaving 12 bases between the germline ends. The CDR3 contains 15 residues. Germline-derived CDR1 and CDR2 are SGHRS and YFSETQ.

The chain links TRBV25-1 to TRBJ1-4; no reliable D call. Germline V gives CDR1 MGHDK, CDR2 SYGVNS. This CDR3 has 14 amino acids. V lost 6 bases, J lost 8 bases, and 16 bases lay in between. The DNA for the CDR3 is TGTGCCAGCAGGGGAGTCGGGCCGATGGAAAAACTGTTTTTT. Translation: CASRGVGPMEKLFF.

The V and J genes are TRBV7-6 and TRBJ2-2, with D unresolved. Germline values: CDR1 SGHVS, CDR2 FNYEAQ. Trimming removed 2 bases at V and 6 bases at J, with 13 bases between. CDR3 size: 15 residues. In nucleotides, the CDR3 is TGTGCCAGCAGCTTAACCGCAGGTCCCTCCGGGGAGCTGTTTTTT. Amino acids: CASSLTAGPSGELFF. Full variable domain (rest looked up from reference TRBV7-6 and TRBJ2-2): GAGVSQSPRYKVTKRGQDVALRCDPISGHVSLYWYRQALGQGPEFLTYFNYEAQQDKSGLPNDRFSAERPEGSISTLTIQRTEQRDSAMYRCASSLTAGPSGELFFGEGSRLTVL.

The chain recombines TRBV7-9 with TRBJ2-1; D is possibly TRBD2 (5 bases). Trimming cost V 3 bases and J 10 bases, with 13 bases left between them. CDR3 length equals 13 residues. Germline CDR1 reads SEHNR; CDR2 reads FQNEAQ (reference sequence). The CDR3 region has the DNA TGTGCCAGCAGCTTTGAGGGCCCCGGCGAGCAGTTCTTC. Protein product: CASSFEGPGEQFF.

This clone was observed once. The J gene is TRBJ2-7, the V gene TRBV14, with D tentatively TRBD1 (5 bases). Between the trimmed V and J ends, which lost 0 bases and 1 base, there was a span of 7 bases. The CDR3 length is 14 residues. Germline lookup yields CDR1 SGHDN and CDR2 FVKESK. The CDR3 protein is CASSQESGSYEQYF. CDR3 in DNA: TGTGCCAGCAGCCAAGAATCAGGGTCCTACGAGCAGTACTTC. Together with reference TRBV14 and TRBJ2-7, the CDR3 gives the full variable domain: EAGVTQFPSHSVIEKGQTVTLRCDPISGHDNLYWYRRVMGKEIKFLLHFVKESKQDESGMPNNRFLAERTGGTYSTLKVQPAELEDSGVYFCASSQESGSYEQYFGPGTRLTVT.